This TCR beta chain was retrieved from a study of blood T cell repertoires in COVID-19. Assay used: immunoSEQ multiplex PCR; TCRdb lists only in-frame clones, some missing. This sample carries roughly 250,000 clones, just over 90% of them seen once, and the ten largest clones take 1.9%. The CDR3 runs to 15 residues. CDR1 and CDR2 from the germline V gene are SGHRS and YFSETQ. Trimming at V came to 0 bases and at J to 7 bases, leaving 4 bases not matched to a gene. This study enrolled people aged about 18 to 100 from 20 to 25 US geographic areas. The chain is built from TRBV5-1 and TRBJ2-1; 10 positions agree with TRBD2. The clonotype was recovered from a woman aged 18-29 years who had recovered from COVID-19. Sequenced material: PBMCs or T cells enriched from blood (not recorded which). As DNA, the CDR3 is TGCGCCAGCAGCTTGGAACCTAGCGGGGGAAATGAGCAGTTCTTC. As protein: CASSLEPSGGNEQFF.